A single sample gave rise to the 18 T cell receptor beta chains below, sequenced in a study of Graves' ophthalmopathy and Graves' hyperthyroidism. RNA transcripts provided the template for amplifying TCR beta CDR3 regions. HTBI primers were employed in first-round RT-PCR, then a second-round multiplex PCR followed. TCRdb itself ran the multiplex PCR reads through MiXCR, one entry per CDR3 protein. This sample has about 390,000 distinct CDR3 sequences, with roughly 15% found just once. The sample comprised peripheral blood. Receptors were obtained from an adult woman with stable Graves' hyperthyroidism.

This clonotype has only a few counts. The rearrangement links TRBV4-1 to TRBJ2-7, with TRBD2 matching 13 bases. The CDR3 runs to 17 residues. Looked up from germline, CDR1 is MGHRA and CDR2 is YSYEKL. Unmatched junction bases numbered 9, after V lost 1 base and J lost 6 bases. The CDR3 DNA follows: TGCGCCAGCAGCCAAGCAACTAGCGGGAGGGCCCCCGCCGAGCAGTACTTC. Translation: CASSQATSGRAPAEQYF.

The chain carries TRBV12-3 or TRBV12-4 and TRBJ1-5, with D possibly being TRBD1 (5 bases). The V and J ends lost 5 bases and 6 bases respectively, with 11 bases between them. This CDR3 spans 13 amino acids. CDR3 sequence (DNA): TGTGCCAGCAGTCAGGGTACGGGTCAGCCCCAGCATTTT. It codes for CASSQGTGQPQHF.

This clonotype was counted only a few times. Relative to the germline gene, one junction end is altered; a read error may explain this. The CDR3 bases are TGTGCCAGCAGAGGACAGGAAAACATTAAGTACTTC. Translating it yields CASRGQENIKYF. The chain recombines TRBV12-3 or TRBV12-4 with TRBJ2-4; TRBD1 agrees at 7 bases. The CDR3 length is 12 residues.

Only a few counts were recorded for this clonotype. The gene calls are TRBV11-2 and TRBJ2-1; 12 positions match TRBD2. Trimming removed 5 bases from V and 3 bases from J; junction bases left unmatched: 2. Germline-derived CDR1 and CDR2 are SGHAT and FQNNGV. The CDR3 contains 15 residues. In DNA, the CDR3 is TGTGCCAGCAGCACGACTAGCGGGAGCTACAATGAGCAGTTCTTC. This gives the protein CASSTTSGSYNEQFF.

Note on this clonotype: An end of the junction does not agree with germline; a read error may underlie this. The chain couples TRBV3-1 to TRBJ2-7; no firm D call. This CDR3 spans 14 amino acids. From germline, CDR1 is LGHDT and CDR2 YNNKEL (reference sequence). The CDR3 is CASSQLVRSYDQYF. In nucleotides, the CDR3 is TGTGCCAGCAGCCAACTGGTCAGGTCCTACGATCAGTACTTC.

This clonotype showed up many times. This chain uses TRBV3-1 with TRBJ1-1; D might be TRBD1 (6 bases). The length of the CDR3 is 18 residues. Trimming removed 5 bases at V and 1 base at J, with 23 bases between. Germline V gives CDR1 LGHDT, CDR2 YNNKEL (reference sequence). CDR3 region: CASSASRTQGSRNTEAFF. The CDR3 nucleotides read TGTGCCAGCAGCGCCTCGAGAACCCAGGGGTCCAGGAACACTGAAGCTTTCTTT.

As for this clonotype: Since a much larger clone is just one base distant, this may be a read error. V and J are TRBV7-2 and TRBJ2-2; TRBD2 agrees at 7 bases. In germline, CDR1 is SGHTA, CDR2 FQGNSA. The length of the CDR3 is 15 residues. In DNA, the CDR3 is TGTGCCAGCAGCTTAGGGCTAGCGGACACCGGGGGGCTGTTTTTT. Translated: CASSLGLADTGGLFF.

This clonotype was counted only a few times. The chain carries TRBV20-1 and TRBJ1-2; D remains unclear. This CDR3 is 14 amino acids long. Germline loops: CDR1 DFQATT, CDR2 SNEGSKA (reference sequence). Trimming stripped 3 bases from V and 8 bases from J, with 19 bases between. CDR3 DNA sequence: TGCAGTGCTAGCGTACGGTCTGGTGGGTTCGGCTACACCTTC. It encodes CSASVRSGGFGYTF.

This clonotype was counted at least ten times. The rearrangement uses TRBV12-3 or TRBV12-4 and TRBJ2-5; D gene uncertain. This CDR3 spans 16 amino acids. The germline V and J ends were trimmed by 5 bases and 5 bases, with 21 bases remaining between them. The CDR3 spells CASSPPLELREETQYF. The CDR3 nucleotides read TGTGCCAGCAGTCCGCCACTCGAACTCCGAGAGGAGACCCAGTACTTC.

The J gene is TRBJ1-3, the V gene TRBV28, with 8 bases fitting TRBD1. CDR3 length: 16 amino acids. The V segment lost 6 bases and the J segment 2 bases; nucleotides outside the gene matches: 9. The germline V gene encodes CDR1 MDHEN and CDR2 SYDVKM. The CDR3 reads CASRGVRGRTGNTIYF. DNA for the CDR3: TGTGCCAGCAGGGGAGTCAGGGGGCGTACTGGAAACACCATATATTTT.

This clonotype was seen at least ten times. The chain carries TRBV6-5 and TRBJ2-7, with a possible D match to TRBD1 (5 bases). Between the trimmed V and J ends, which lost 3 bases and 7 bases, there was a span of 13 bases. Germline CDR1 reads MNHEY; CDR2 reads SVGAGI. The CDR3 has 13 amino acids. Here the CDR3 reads CASSYSRGLEQYF. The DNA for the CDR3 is TGTGCCAGCAGTTATAGTAGGGGTCTTGAGCAGTACTTC.

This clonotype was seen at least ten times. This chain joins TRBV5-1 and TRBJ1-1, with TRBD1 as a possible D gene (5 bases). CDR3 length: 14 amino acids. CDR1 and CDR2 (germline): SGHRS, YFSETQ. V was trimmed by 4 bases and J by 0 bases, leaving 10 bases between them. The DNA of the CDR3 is TGCGCCAGCAGCAGGGACCTATTGAACACTGAAGCTTTCTTT. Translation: CASSRDLLNTEAFF.

Written as DNA, the CDR3 is TGCAGTGCTAGCGACTTCTCCGGGACAGGGGACGAGCAGTACTTC. It encodes CSASDFSGTGDEQYF. The chain employs TRBV20-1 and TRBJ2-7; TRBD1 matches at 10 bases. The CDR3 spans 15 residues. Germline V lookup: CDR1 DFQATT, CDR2 SNEGSKA (reference sequence). The V gene end was trimmed by 3 bases and the J gene end by 5 bases; junction bases not matched to a gene: 10.

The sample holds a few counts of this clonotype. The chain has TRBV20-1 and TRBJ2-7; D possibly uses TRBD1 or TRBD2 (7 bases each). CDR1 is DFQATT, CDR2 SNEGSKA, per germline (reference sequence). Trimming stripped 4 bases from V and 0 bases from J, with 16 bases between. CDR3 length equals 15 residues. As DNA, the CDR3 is TGCAGTGCTACCCAAGGCAGGGGGGGCTCCTACGAGCAGTACTTC. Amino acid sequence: CSATQGRGGSYEQYF.

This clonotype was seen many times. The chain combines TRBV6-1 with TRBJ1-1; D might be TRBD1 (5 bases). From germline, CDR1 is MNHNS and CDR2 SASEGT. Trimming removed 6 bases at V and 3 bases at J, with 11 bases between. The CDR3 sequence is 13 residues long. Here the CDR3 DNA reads TGTGCCAGCAGCCATGGGGCAGACACTGAAGCTTTCTTT. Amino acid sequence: CASSHGADTEAFF.

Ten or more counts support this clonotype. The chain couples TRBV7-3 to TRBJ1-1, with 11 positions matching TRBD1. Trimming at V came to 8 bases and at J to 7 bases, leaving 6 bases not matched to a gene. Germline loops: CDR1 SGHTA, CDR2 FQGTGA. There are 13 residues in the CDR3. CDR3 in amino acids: CASADRGHGEAFF. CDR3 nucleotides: TGTGCCAGCGCGGACAGGGGGCATGGTGAAGCTTTCTTT.

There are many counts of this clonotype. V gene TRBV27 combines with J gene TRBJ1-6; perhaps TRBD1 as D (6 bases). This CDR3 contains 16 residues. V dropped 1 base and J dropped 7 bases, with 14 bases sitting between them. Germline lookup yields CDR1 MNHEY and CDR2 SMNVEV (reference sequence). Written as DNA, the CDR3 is TGTGCCAGCAGTTTATTGCAGGGGACCACAAATTCACCCCTCCACTTT. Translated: CASSLLQGTTNSPLHF.

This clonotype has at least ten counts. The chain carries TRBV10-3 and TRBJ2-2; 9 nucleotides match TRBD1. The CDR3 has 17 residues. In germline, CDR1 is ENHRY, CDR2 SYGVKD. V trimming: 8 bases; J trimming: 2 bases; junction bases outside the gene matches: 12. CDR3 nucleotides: TGTGCCATCGGGCAACCCTCGGGACAGGGCAACACCGGGGAGCTGTTTTTT. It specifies CAIGQPSGQGNTGELFF.